These T cell receptor beta chains were read from a single sample in a study of blood T cell repertoires in COVID-19. Profiled with immunoSEQ multiplex PCR; TCRdb holds only in-frame clones, not every one. Of 200,000 to 250,000 clones listed, roughly four fifths are singletons. Sequencing input: peripheral blood. The receptor source for this set is a woman over 75 with acute or convalescent COVID-19. Both conserved end residues are part of each CDR3. Clone size is not always given. Where it is, it says once, few, many or a class for expanded clones.

V: TRBV5-6; J: TRBJ1-1; size: .; CDR3: CASSPSYVRYEAFF
V: TRBV2; J: TRBJ2-7; size: few; CDR3: CASKGLAESYEQYF
V: TRBV4-1; J: TRBJ2-1; size: .; CDR3: CASSQGRGARNEQFF
V: TRBV7-3; J: TRBJ2-6; size: .; CDR3: CASSPYLSLGANVLTF
V: TRBV18; J: TRBJ1-2; size: .; CDR3: CASASKNYGYTF
V: TRBV5-6; J: TRBJ1-2; size: .; CDR3: CASSLARLHDYGYTF
V: TRBV9; J: TRBJ2-2; size: .; CDR3: CASSVVSNTGELFF
V: TRBV3-1/TRBV3-2; J: TRBJ2-6; size: .; CDR3: CASSPRQGTNVLTF
V: TRBV12-5; J: TRBJ1-5; size: .; CDR3: CASGSVIRGGTQPQHF
V: TRBV28; J: TRBJ2-1; size: .; CDR3: CASRRGGSYHNEQFF
V: TRBV3-1/TRBV3-2; J: TRBJ1-4; size: once; CDR3: CASSQDPGNRSSTNEKLFF
V: TRBV11-2; J: TRBJ2-7; size: .; CDR3: CASSYSTSYEQYF
V: TRBV5-4; J: TRBJ2-5; size: few; CDR3: CASSLTSGQETQYF
V: TRBV18; J: TRBJ2-7; size: once; CDR3: CASSPSFQGLHEQYF
V: TRBV19; J: TRBJ2-5; size: .; CDR3: CASSHGTSGETQYF
V: TRBV4-1; J: TRBJ1-1; size: .; CDR3: CASSQDAGNTEAFF
V: TRBV6-4; J: TRBJ1-2; size: .; CDR3: CASSRTGSYGYTF
V: TRBV19; J: TRBJ2-2; size: .; CDR3: CASSIYPLAGERELFF